What follows are 3 T cell receptor beta chains derived from one specimen sequenced in a study of T cells in Graves' hyperthyroidism and ophthalmopathy. Template material for amplifying TCR beta CDR3 regions consisted of RNA transcripts. During a first-round RT-PCR of the TCR CDR3, the HTBI primer set was used. TCRdb recomputed calls from the multiplex PCR reads with MiXCR, one row per CDR3 protein. The sample holds approximately 400,000 distinct CDR3 sequences, about a fifth seen once. The sequenced material came from blood. The receptors were sampled from a man aged 18 to 35 with Graves' ophthalmopathy.

This clonotype was seen ten or more times. Mismatch with germline at one junction end may stem from a read error. The chain carries TRBV5-1 and TRBJ1-1; 7 nucleotides align to TRBD1. CDR1 is SGHRS and CDR2 is YFSETQ in the germline V gene. The CDR3 covers 14 residues. CDR3 sequence (DNA): TGTGCCAGCAGCTTCACAGGGGTGAACACTGAAGCTTTCTTT. It is translated as CASSFTGVNTEAFF. The full variable domain, completed using reference TRBV5-1 and TRBJ1-1, is KAGVTQTPRYLIKTRGQQVTLSCSPISGHRSVSWYQQTPGQGLQFLFEYFSETQRNKGNFPGRFSGRQFSNSRSEMNVSTLELGDSALYLCASSFTGVNTEAFFGQGTRLTVV.

This clonotype was seen many times. The chain links TRBV20-1 to TRBJ1-2; D might be TRBD1 (6 bases). The germline V gene encodes CDR1 DFQATT and CDR2 SNEGSKA (reference sequence). V lost 0 bases to trimming and J lost 5 bases, with 16 bases between them. The CDR3 covers 15 residues. The CDR3 bases are TGCAGTGCTAGAGATCTCATGGGACAAACTTATGGCTACACCTTC. Its translation: CSARDLMGQTYGYTF.

This clonotype appeared a few times. The chain is built from TRBV18 and TRBJ1-2; possibly TRBD1 for D (6 bases). The CDR3 totals 14 residues. V lost 3 bases and J 4 bases, leaving 12 bases between the germline ends. Germline loops: CDR1 KGHSH, CDR2 LQKENI. CDR3 bases: TGTGCCAGCTCACCGCAGGGACAAACCTATGGCTACACCTTC. It yields the protein CASSPQGQTYGYTF.